What follows describes a single T cell receptor beta chain. This CDR3 is built from 15 residues. CDR1 is SGHVS and CDR2 is FNYEAQ in the germline V gene. The V segment lost 1 base and the J segment 5 bases; nucleotides outside the gene matches: 5. These data come from a study of blood T cell repertoires in COVID-19. As handled by the study authors: Reference gene primer amplification gave estimated nucleated cell counts. Libraries were prepared by immunoSEQ multiplex PCR; TCRdb keeps only in-frame clonotypes and omits some of them. V and J calls and clone size come straight from that table; D and trimming were deduced from the DNA. In the table there are around 260,000 clones, roughly 90% of which are singletons.

The receptor's source is a young man with active or convalescent COVID-19. The chain has TRBV7-6 and TRBJ2-5; 9 positions match TRBD2. The sample taken for sequencing was peripheral blood. CDR3 residues: CASSLGGLAGETQYF. The CDR3 region has the DNA TGTGCCAGCAGCTTAGGAGGCCTAGCGGGGGAGACCCAGTACTTC.